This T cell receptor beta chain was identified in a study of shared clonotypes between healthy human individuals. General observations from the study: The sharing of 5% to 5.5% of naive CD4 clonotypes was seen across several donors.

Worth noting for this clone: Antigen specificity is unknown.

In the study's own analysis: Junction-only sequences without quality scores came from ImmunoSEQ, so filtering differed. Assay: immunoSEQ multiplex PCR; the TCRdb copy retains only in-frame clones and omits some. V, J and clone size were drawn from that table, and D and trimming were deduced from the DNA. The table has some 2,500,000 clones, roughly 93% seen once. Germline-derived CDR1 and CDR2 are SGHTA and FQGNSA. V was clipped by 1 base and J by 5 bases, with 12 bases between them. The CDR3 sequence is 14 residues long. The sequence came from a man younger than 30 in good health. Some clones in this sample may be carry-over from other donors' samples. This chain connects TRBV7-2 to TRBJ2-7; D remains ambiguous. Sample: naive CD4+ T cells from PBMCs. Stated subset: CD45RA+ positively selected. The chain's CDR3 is CASSLDLGADEQYF. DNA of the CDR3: TGTGCCAGCAGCTTAGATCTGGGCGCGGACGAGCAGTACTTC.